This TCR beta chain was captured in a study of blood T cells in healthy people across ages. A J-beta primer mix and a sample-barcoded 5' primer were used in a second PCR of roughly 7 to 12 cycles. The template-switch adaptor was a 5' adaptor with 12 random nucleotides. It tagged each cDNA molecule. A single record per CDR3 protein comes from TCRdb applying MiXCR to the 5' RACE reads. The sample yields about 570,000 distinct CDR3 sequences, roughly a quarter seen once. The CDR3 sequence is 15 residues long. The germline CDR1 and CDR2 sequences are SGHTA and FQGNSA. Unmatched junction bases numbered 10, after V lost 4 bases and J lost 5 bases. This clonotype turned up a few times. Antigen specificity is unknown. The study's findings and limits: Donors of long life had a larger count of naive CD4+ cells and greater diversity than aged donors. A roughly linear fall in TCR beta diversity per million T cells was seen with increasing age.

The material sequenced was blood. The origin of this receptor is a woman in her sixties or seventies in good health. The J gene is TRBJ2-5, the V gene TRBV7-2, with 7 bases that match TRBD2. CDR3 DNA: TGTGCCAGCAGCTATCAGCGGGGCGTGGGCGAGACCCAGTACTTC. Its protein product is CASSYQRGVGETQYF.